The source of this TCR beta chain is a study of radiation and T cells in renal cell carcinoma. The treatment: 15 Gy SBRT to primary tumor, nephrectomy 4 weeks later. About this clone itself: What it binds is unknown. A junction end diverges from the germline sequence, so it may reflect a read error.

Regarding the study as a whole: Dominant CDR3 motifs were more common in irradiated tumors than controls.

Generated by immunoSEQ multiplex PCR, the TCRdb table keeps only in-frame clones and is missing some. Counted here are tens of thousands of clones, 40% to 55% occurring once; the ten biggest clones make up around 16%. The CDR3 is 15 amino acids. The germline gives CDR1 MNHNY, CDR2 SVGAGI (reference sequence). The rearrangement joins TRBV6-6 to TRBJ1-6; D is unresolved. The sequencing here drew on tumor tissue, taken from a patient whose treatment included radiotherapy and nephrectomy. The clonotype originates from a woman in her forties or fifties with renal cell carcinoma. The CDR3 region is CASSYGQETNSPLHF. As DNA, the CDR3 is TGTGCCAGCAGTTACGGTCAGGAGACTAATTCGCCCCTCCACTTT.